The subject of this entry is one TCR beta chain. Its antigen is currently unknown. This record belongs to a study of blood T cells in healthy people across ages. Study-wide points: Estimates drawn from one million T cells were deemed to understate diversity. With age, beta diversity per million T cells declined roughly linearly, significantly by 30 to 40.

Between the trimmed V and J ends, which lost 7 bases and 2 bases, there was a span of 9 bases. The CDR3 has 13 residues. Germline V CDR1 and CDR2: SNHLY, FYNNEI. Total RNA extracted from each sample amounted to at least 5 micrograms. A J-beta primer mix and a sample-barcoded 5' primer were used in a second PCR of roughly 7 to 12 cycles. Every cDNA molecule carried a tag from a template-switch adaptor bearing 12 random nucleotides. Each CDR3 protein is one row after TCRdb ran MiXCR on the 5' RACE reads. The sample consists of around 750,000 distinct CDR3 sequences, approximately 53% of them appearing once.

This sequence originates from an elderly man in good health. The rearrangement joins TRBV2 to TRBJ1-5; D may be TRBD1 (5 bases). The sequencing input was blood. CDR3 residues: CASKGLRNQPQHF. The CDR3 DNA is TGTGCCAGCAAGGGACTCCGCAATCAGCCCCAGCATTTT.